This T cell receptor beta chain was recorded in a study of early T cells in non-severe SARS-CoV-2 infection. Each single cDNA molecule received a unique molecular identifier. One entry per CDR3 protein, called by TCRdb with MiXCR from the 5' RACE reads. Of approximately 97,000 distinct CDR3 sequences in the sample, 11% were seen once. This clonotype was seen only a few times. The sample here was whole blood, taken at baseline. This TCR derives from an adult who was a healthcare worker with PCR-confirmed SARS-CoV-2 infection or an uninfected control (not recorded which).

The CDR3 region has the DNA TGTGCCAGTCTCCAGGGGGCAACAGATACGCAGTATTTT. Translating gives CASLQGATDTQYF. The chain recombines TRBV5-6 with TRBJ2-3, with 8 bases fitting TRBD1. Trimming at V came to 8 bases and at J to 3 bases, leaving 5 bases not matched to a gene. This CDR3 spans 13 amino acids. Germline loops: CDR1 SGHDT, CDR2 YYEEEE.